A selection of T cell receptor beta chains follows, all from one sample in a study of blood T cell repertoires in COVID-19. Repertoires were generated with immunoSEQ multiplex PCR, while TCRdb's copy carries only in-frame clones and drops some. The profile covers 150,000 to 200,000 clones, with 87% appearing a single time and 10% taken by the ten largest. Sequenced sample: peripheral blood. These receptors were obtained from a woman in her seventies with COVID-19, enrolled during active disease. Both conserved end residues are part of each CDR3. The D gene is left open where the match is weak. Where a row states a size, it is once, few, many or the class of an expanded clone; other rows omit it.

TGTGCCAGCAGTGTGTTAGGGACAGGGATTCAGCCCCAGCATTTT,CASSVLGTGIQPQHF,TRBV2,15,TRBD1,TRBJ1-5,NA
TGTGCCAGCAGTAATTCTCGGCCAGGCAATAATTCACCCCTCCACTTT,CASSNSRPGNNSPLHF,TRBV27,16,NA,TRBJ1-6,once
TGTGCCAGCAGGGTTTCCGGGACAGGCCGTCAGCCCCAGCATTTT,CASRVSGTGRQPQHF,TRBV6-5,15,TRBD1,TRBJ1-5,NA
TGCGCCAGCAGCTTGAAATGGGTCAGGGGCTCTATGGGGGATTCACCCCTCCACTTT,CASSLKWVRGSMGDSPLHF,TRBV5-1,19,NA,TRBJ1-6,NA
TGTGCCAGCAGAGGGGACACGGCTGAAGCTTTCTTT,CASRGDTAEAFF,TRBV2,12,NA,TRBJ1-1,NA
TGTGCCTGGGGCGGGAGTCTAAACACCGGGGAGCTGTTTTTT,CAWGGSLNTGELFF,TRBV30,14,TRBD2,TRBJ2-2,NA
TGTGCCAGCAGTTTACACGGCGACATGAACACTGAAGCTTTCTTT,CASSLHGDMNTEAFF,TRBV28,15,NA,TRBJ1-1,NA
TGTGCCAGCAGTTACCCGGAGGGCGAGCAGTACTTC,CASSYPEGEQYF,TRBV6-6,12,NA,TRBJ2-7,NA
TGTGCCAGCTCACCACAAGGAGGGACAGTGAATTCACCCCTCCACTTT,CASSPQGGTVNSPLHF,TRBV18,16,TRBD1,TRBJ1-6,NA
TGTGCCAGCAGCTCACGGACTAGCGGGGTGGACAATGAGCAGTTCTTC,CASSSRTSGVDNEQFF,TRBV3-1/TRBV3-2,16,TRBD2,TRBJ2-1,NA
TGTGCCAGCGCGGGGGGTAACTATGGCTACACCTTC,CASAGGNYGYTF,TRBV6-5,12,NA,TRBJ1-2,NA
TGTGCCAGCAGCTTAGGCCTCTTAAGCCGTTACACAGATACGCAGTATTTT,CASSLGLLSRYTDTQYF,TRBV7-8,17,NA,TRBJ2-3,NA
TGTGCCAGCAGTGCTACAGCTCCCTATGGCTACACCTTC,CASSATAPYGYTF,TRBV12-3/TRBV12-4,13,NA,TRBJ1-2,NA
TGTGCCACCAGCAGAGATCTTACTAGCACAGATACGCAGTATTTT,CATSRDLTSTDTQYF,TRBV15,15,NA,TRBJ2-3,NA
TGTGCCAGCAGTGACAGGGGCGGTAGCAATCAGCCCCAGCATTTT,CASSDRGGSNQPQHF,TRBV27,15,TRBD1,TRBJ1-5,NA
TGTGCCAGCAGTGAGAGGGGGGGGCGGTCTGTAGGAGGCTACACCTTC,CASSERGGRSVGGYTF,TRBV2,16,NA,TRBJ1-2,NA
TGTGCCAGCAGCCGTCGACAGGGTGGCACTGAAGCTTTCTTT,CASSRRQGGTEAFF,TRBV3-1/TRBV3-2,14,TRBD1,TRBJ1-1,NA
TGTGCCTGGAGTGTACCCCCGGGACTAGCGGGGGCCCTAGCCAAAAACATTCAGTACTTC,CAWSVPPGLAGALAKNIQYF,TRBV30,20,TRBD2,TRBJ2-4,once
TGTGCCGCTACCGACCGGGACAGGGGTAGCACCGGGGAGCTGTTTTTT,CAATDRDRGSTGELFF,TRBV10-3,16,TRBD1,TRBJ2-2,NA
TGTGCCAGCAGTGAATGGTCGGTCACAGATACGCAGTATTTT,CASSEWSVTDTQYF,TRBV2,14,NA,TRBJ2-3,many
TGCGCCAGCAGTCAATCCGGGAAACGGGGGGGCCCAGGCACAGATACGCAGTATTTT,CASSQSGKRGGPGTDTQYF,TRBV23-1,19,TRBD2,TRBJ2-3,NA
TGTGCCAGCAGCCCTCCGATCAATCGGGGCGAGCAGTACTTC,CASSPPINRGEQYF,TRBV14,14,NA,TRBJ2-7,few
TGTGCCAGCAGCTTTGTCATGTCACCGGATCAGCCCCAGCATTTT,CASSFVMSPDQPQHF,TRBV7-2,15,NA,TRBJ1-5,NA
TGTGCCACCAAGGGCAGGGAGAACACCGGGGAGCTGTTTTTT,CATKGRENTGELFF,TRBV10-3,14,NA,TRBJ2-2,NA
TGTGCCAGCAGCTTCACTAGCGGCTACGAGCAGTACTTC,CASSFTSGYEQYF,TRBV7-9,13,TRBD2,TRBJ2-7,NA
TGTGCCAGCAGTGTTACCGGGACAGGGAGAGGTAGCTACACCTTC,CASSVTGTGRGSYTF,TRBV27,15,TRBD1,TRBJ1-2,few
TGCGCCAGCAGATACGGACAGGGTGACACTGAAGCTTTCTTT,CASRYGQGDTEAFF,TRBV5-1,14,TRBD1,TRBJ1-1,NA
TGTGCCAGCAGCTTGGTGTACCGGCAGGGGGCGGACACTGAAGCTTTCTTT,CASSLVYRQGADTEAFF,TRBV5-6,17,TRBD1,TRBJ1-1,NA
TGTGCCAGCACCTCCGGGACTAGCGGGGGGGCGGAGCAGTACTTC,CASTSGTSGGAEQYF,TRBV28,15,TRBD2,TRBJ2-7,NA
TGTGCCAGCAGCTCGGCACAGGGAGACTATGGCTACACCTTC,CASSSAQGDYGYTF,TRBV6-6,14,NA,TRBJ1-2,few
TGTGCCAGCAGTGAAGGGACGGGATTCAGACTGTTTTTT,CASSEGTGFRLFF,TRBV6-1,13,NA,TRBJ1-4,NA
TGCAGCGTTGGGGGACACCCGAGTCTGGGCCCAGATACGCAGTATTTT,CSVGGHPSLGPDTQYF,TRBV29-1,16,NA,TRBJ2-3,NA
TGTGCCAGCAGCTTCGGGGGAAACACCATATATTTT,CASSFGGNTIYF,TRBV7-9,12,NA,TRBJ1-3,NA
TGCGCCAGCAGCTTGGAGGGGAGGACAGGGGGCGCCGAGCAGTACTTC,CASSLEGRTGGAEQYF,TRBV5-1,16,TRBD1,TRBJ2-7,NA
TGTGCCAGCAGCATCAACGGGAACACTGAAGCTTTCTTT,CASSINGNTEAFF,TRBV11-2,13,NA,TRBJ1-1,few
TGTGCCAGCAGGCCCGACAGGGGCGCTGGAAACACCATATATTTT,CASRPDRGAGNTIYF,TRBV6-6,15,TRBD1,TRBJ1-3,few
TGCGCCAGCAGCTTGGTGGCTAGCCGAGAGACCCAGTACTTC,CASSLVASRETQYF,TRBV5-1,14,NA,TRBJ2-5,NA
TGTGCCAGCAGCCCGCGCGGACTAGCGGGGGGAGATACGCAGTATTTT,CASSPRGLAGGDTQYF,TRBV7-2,16,TRBD2,TRBJ2-3,NA
TGTGCCAGCAGCCGCGGTGTTGCCGGGGAGCTGTTTTTT,CASSRGVAGELFF,TRBV7-3,13,NA,TRBJ2-2,NA
TGCGCCAGCAGTGATGGGGACAGGGTCAATCAGCCCCAGCATTTT,CASSDGDRVNQPQHF,TRBV10-2,15,TRBD1,TRBJ1-5,NA
TGTGCCACCAGCAGAGATTTTGGGACAGATGGCTACACCTTC,CATSRDFGTDGYTF,TRBV15,14,TRBD1,TRBJ1-2,NA
TGCGCCAGCAGCTCCCTCTTTTCGGGGGATGAGCAGTTCTTC,CASSSLFSGDEQFF,TRBV5-1,14,NA,TRBJ2-1,NA